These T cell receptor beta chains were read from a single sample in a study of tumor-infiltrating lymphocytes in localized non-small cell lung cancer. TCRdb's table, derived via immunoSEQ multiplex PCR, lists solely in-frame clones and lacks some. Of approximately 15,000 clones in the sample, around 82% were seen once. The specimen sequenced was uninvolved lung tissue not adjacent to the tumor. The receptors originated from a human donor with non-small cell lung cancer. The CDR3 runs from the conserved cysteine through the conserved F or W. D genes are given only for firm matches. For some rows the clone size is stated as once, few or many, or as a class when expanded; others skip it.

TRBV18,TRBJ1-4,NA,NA,CASSPPTAPYELFF,TGTGCCAGCTCACCACCCACGGCCCCTTATGAACTGTTTTTT
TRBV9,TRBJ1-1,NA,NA,CASSVGQQGGAEAFF,TGTGCCAGCAGCGTAGGACAACAGGGAGGTGCTGAAGCTTTCTTT
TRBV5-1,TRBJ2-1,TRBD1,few,CASTPGQEYNEQFF,TGCGCCAGCACCCCCGGACAGGAATACAATGAGCAGTTCTTC
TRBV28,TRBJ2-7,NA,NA,CASRSHTGPSYEQYF,TGTGCCAGCAGATCTCATACCGGGCCAAGCTACGAGCAGTACTTC
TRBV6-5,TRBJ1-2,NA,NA,CASGARGDGYGYTF,TGTGCCAGCGGTGCCCGAGGGGACGGCTATGGCTACACCTTC
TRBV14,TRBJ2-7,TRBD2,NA,CASSPGLDYEQYF,TGTGCCAGCAGCCCGGGACTAGACTACGAGCAGTACTTC
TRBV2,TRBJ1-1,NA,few,CASRTGEPRAFF,TGTGCCAGCAGGACCGGGGAACCGAGGGCTTTCTTT
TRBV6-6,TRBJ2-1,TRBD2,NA,CASNSGRADEQFF,TGTGCCAGCAATAGCGGGAGAGCCGATGAGCAGTTCTTC
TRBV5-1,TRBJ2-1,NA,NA,CASSPLGVAREQFF,TGCGCCAGCAGCCCCCTGGGAGTGGCGAGGGAGCAGTTCTTC
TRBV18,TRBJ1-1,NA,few,CASSLDLNTEAFF,TGTGCCAGCTCACTGGATCTGAACACTGAAGCTTTCTTT
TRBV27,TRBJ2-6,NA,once,CASSSPAISGANVLTF,TGTGCCAGCAGTTCTCCTGCCATTTCTGGGGCCAACGTCCTGACTTTC
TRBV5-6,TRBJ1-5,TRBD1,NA,CASSFGDREVPQHF,TGTGCCAGCAGCTTTGGGGACAGGGAAGTGCCCCAGCATTTT
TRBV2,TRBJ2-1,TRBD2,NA,CASSEERGRYNEQFF,TGTGCCAGCAGTGAGGAGCGGGGGAGGTACAATGAGCAGTTCTTC
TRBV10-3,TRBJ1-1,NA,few,CAISESYTMNTEAFF,TGTGCCATCAGTGAGTCTTACACTATGAACACTGAAGCTTTCTTT
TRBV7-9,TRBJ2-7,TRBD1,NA,CASSPIGDRGRYEQYF,TGTGCCAGCAGCCCCATTGGAGACAGGGGGCGATACGAGCAGTACTTC
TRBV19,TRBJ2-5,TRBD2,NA,CASTGGETQYF,TGTGCCAGTACGGGGGGAGAGACCCAGTACTTC
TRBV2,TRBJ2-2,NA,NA,CASSDLGPGDPPGELFF,TGTGCCAGCAGTGACTTGGGACCAGGGGATCCCCCCGGGGAGCTGTTTTTT
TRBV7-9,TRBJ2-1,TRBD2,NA,CASSLGLAGEGNEQFF,TGTGCCAGCAGCTTAGGACTAGCGGGAGAAGGTAATGAGCAGTTCTTC
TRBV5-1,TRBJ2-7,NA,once,CASSLVADSPRQYF,TGCGCCAGCAGCTTGGTTGCGGACTCCCCTAGGCAGTACTTC
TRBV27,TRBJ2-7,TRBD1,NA,CATGTDWSEQYF,TGTGCCACGGGGACAGACTGGAGCGAGCAGTACTTC
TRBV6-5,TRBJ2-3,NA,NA,CASSYPGYGGDTQYF,TGTGCCAGCAGTTACCCGGGTTATGGGGGGGATACGCAGTATTTT
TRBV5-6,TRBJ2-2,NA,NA,CASSSFIQPGGELFF,TGTGCCAGCAGCTCATTCATACAGCCGGGGGGGGAGCTGTTTTTT
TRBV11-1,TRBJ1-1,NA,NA,CASSSRRLENTEAFF,TGTGCCAGCAGCTCCCGCCGCCTGGAGAACACTGAAGCTTTCTTT